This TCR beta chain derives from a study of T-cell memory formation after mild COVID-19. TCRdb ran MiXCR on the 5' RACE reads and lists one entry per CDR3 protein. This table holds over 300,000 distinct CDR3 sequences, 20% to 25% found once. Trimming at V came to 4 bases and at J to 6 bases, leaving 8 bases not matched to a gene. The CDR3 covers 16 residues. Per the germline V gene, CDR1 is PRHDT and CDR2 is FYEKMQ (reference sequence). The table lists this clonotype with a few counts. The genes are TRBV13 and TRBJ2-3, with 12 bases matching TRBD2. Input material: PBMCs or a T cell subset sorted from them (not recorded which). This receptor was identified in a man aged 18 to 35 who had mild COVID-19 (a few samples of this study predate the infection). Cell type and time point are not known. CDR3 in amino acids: CASSWTSGTKLDTQYF. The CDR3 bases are TGTGCCAGCAGCTGGACTAGCGGGACAAAGCTTGATACGCAGTATTTT. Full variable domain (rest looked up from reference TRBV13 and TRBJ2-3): AAGVIQSPRHLIKEKRETATLKCYPIPRHDTVYWYQQGPGQDPQFLISFYEKMQSDKGSIPDRFSAQQFSDYHSELNMSSLELGDSALYFCASSWTSGTKLDTQYFGPGTRLTVL.